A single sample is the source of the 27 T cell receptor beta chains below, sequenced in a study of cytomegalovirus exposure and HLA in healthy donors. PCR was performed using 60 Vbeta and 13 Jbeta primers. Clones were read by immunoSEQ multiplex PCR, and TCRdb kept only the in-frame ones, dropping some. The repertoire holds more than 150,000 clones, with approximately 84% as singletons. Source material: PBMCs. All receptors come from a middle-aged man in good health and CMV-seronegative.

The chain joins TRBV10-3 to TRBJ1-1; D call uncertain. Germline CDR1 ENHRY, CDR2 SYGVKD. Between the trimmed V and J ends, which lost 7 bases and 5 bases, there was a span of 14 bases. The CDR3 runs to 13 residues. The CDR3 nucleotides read TGTGCCATCACCAAAGAGGGTAGGACTGAAGCTTTCTTT. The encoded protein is CAITKEGRTEAFF.

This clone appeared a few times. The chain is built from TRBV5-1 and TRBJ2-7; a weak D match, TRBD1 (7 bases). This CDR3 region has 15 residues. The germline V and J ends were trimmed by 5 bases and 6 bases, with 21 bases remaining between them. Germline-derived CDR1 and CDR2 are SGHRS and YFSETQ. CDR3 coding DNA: TGCGCCAGCAGAAGGGATGACAGGGCGGGGATCGAGCAGTACTTC. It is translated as CASRRDDRAGIEQYF.

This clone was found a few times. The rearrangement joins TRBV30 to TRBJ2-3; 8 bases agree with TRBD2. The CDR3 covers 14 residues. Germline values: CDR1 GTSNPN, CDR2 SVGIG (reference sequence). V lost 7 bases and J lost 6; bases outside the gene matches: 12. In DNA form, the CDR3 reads TGTGCCTCTCCCCCCTCGCCGGGGGGGGATACGCAGTATTTT. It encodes CASPPSPGGDTQYF.

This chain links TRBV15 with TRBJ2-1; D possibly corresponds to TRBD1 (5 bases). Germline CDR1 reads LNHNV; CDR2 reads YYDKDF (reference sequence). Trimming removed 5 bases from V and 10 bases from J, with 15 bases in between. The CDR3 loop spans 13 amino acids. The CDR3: CATSGRVLQEQFF. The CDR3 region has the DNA TGTGCCACCAGCGGCAGGGTCTTACAGGAGCAGTTCTTC.

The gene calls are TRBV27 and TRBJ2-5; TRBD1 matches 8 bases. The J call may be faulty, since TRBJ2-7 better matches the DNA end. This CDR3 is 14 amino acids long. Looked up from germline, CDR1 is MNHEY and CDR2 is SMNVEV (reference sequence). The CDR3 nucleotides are TGTGCCAGCAGTTCGGACAGGGTCTACTACGAGCAGTACTTC. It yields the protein CASSSDRVYYEQYF.

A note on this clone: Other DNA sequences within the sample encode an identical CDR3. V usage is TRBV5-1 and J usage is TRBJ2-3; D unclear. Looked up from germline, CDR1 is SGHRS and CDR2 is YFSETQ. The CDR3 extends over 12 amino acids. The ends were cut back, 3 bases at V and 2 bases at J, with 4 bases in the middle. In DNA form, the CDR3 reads TGCGCCAGCAGCTCGTCCACAGATACGCAGTATTTT. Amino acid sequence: CASSSSTDTQYF.

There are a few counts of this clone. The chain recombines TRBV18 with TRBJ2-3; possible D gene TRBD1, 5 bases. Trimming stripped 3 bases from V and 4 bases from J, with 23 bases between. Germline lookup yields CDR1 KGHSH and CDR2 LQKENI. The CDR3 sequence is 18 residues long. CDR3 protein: CASSPTPEGSTRADTQYF. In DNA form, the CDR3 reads TGTGCCAGCTCACCTACTCCCGAAGGGTCCACCAGGGCAGATACGCAGTATTTT. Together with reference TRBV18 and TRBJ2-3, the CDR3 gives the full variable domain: NAGVMQNPRHLVRRRGQEARLRCSPMKGHSHVYWYRQLPEEGLKFMVYLQKENIIDESGMPKERFSAEFPKEGPSILRIQQVVRGDSAAYFCASSPTPEGSTRADTQYFGPGTRLTVL.

CDR3 nucleotide sequence: TGTGCCAGCAGTCCACAGGCTACCAACACTGAAGCTTTCTTT. It codes for CASSPQATNTEAFF. V and J are TRBV27 and TRBJ1-1, with D perhaps matching TRBD1 (5 bases). V lost 5 bases to trimming and J lost 2 bases, with 12 bases between them. The CDR3 is 14 residues long. Germline lookup yields CDR1 MNHEY and CDR2 SMNVEV (reference sequence).

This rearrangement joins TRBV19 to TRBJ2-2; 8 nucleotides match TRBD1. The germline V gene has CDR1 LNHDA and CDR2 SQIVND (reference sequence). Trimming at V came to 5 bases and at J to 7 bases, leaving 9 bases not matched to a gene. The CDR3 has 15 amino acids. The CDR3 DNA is TGTGCCAGTAGTCTATGGACAGGGAAGGTCGGGGAGCTGTTTTTT. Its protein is CASSLWTGKVGELFF.

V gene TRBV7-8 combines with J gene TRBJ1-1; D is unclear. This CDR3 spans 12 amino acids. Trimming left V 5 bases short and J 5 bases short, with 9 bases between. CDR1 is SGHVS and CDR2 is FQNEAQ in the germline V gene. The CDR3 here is CASSPRGTEAFF. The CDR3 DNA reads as TGTGCCAGCAGCCCCAGAGGGACTGAAGCTTTCTTT.

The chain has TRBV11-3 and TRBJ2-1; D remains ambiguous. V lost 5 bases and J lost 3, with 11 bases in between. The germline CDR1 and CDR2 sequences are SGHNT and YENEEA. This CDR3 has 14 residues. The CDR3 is CASSPQDRYNEQFF. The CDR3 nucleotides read TGTGCCAGCAGCCCTCAGGATCGCTACAATGAGCAGTTCTTC.

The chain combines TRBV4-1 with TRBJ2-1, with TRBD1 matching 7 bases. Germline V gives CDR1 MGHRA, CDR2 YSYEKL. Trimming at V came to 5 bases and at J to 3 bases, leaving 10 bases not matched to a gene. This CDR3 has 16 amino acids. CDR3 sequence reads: CASSFPGTAYYNEQFF. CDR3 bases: TGCGCCAGCAGCTTCCCCGGGACAGCCTACTACAATGAGCAGTTCTTC.

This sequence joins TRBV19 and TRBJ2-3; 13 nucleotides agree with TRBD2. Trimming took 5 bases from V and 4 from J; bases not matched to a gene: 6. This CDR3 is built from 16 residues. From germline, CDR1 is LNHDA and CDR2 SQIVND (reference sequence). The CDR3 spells CASSSWTSGGSDTQYF. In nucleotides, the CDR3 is TGTGCCAGTAGTTCCTGGACTAGCGGGGGCTCAGATACGCAGTATTTT.

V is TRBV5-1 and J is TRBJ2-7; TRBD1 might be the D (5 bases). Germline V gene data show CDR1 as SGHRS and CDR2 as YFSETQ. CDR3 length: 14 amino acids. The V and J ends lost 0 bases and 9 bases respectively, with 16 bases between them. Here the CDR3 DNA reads TGCGCCAGCAGCTTGGGTCAGGGCGCGCCCTGGCAGTACTTC. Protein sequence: CASSLGQGAPWQYF.

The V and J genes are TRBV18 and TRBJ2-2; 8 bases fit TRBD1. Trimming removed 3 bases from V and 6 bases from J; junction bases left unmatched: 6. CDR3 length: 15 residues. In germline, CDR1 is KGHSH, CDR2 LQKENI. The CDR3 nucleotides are TGTGCCAGCTCACCTAGACAGGGGTCCGCCGGGGAGCTGTTTTTT. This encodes CASSPRQGSAGELFF.

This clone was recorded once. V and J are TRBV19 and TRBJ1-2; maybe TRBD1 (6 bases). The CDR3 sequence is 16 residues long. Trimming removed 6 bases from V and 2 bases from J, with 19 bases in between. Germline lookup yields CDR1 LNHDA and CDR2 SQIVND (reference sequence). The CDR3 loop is CASRDSSLKSNYGYTF. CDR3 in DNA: TGTGCCAGTAGGGACAGTTCCCTAAAGTCCAACTATGGCTACACCTTC.

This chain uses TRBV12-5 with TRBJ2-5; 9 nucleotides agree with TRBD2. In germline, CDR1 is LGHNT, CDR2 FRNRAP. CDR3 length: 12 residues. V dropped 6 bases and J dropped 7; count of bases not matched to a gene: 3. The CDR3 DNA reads TGTGCTAGTGGAAGAGCGGGGGGGACCCAGTACTTC. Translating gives CASGRAGGTQYF. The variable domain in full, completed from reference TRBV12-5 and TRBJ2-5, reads DARVTQTPRHKVTEMGQEVTMRCQPILGHNTVFWYRQTMMQGLELLAYFRNRAPLDDSGMPKDRFSAEMPDATLATLKIQPSEPRDSAVYFCASGRAGGTQYFGPGTRLLVL.

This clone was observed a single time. The CDR3 is CASSQELAGGRGTGELFF. The CDR3, as DNA: TGTGCCAGCAGCCAAGAACTAGCGGGGGGGAGGGGCACCGGGGAGCTGTTTTTT. V and J are TRBV4-2 and TRBJ2-2; 13 bases align to TRBD2. There are 18 residues in the CDR3. The trim removed 0 bases at V and 4 bases at J, leaving 5 bases unmatched. The germline CDR1 and CDR2 sequences are LGHNA and YNFKEQ.

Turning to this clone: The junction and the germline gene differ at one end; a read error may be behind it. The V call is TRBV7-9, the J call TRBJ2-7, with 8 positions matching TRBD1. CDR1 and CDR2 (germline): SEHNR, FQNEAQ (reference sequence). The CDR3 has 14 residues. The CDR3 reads CSSSPDRGNDEQYF. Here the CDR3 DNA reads TGTTCCAGCAGCCCCGACAGGGGAAACGACGAGCAGTACTTC.

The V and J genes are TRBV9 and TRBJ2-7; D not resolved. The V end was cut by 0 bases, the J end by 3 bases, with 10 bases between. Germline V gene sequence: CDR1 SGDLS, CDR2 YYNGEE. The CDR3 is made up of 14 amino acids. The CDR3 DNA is TGTGCCAGCAGCGTAGAGCCTGCTTACTACGAGCAGTACTTC. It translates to CASSVEPAYYEQYF.

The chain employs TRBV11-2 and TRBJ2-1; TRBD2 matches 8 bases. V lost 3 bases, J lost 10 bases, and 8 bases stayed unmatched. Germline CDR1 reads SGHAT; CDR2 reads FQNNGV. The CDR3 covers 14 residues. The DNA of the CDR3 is TGTGCCAGCAGCTTGCCGGGGGGGGTACAAGAGCAGTTCTTC. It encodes CASSLPGGVQEQFF. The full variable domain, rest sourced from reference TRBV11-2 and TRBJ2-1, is EAGVAQSPRYKIIEKRQSVAFWCNPISGHATLYWYQQILGQGPKLLIQFQNNGVVDDSQLPKDRFSAERLKGVDSTLKIQPAKLEDSAVYLCASSLPGGVQEQFFGPGTRLTVL.

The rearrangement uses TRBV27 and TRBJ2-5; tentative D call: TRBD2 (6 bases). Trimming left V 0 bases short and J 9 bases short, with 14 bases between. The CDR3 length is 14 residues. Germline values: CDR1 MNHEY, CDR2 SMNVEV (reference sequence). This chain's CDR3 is CASSLSTAGGAQYF. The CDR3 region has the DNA TGTGCCAGCAGTTTATCGACAGCTGGCGGGGCCCAGTACTTC.

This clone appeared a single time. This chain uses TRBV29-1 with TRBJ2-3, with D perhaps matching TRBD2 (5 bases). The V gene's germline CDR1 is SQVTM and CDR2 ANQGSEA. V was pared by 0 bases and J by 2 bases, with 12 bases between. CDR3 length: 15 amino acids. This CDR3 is CSVEDSRANTDTQYF. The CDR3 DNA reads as TGCAGCGTTGAAGATTCGAGGGCGAACACAGATACGCAGTATTTT.

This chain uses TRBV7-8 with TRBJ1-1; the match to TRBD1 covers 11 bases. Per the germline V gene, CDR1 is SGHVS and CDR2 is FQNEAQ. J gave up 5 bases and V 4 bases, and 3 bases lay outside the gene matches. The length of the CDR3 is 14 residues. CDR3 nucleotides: TGTGCCAGCAGCTGGGACAGGGGGTATACTGAAGCTTTCTTT. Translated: CASSWDRGYTEAFF.

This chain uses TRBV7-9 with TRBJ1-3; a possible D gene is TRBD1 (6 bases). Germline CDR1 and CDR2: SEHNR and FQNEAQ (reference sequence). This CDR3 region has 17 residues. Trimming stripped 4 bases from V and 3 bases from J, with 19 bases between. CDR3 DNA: TGTGCCAGCAGCTCATTGTACAGGGATGGGTATGGAAACACCATATATTTT. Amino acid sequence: CASSSLYRDGYGNTIYF.

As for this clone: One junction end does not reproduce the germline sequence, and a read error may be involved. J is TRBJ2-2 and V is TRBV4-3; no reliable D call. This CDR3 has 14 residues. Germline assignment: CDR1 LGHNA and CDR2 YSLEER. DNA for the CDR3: TGCGCCAGCAGCCAGCAACAGACCACCAGGGAGCTGTTTTTT. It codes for CASSQQQTTRELFF.

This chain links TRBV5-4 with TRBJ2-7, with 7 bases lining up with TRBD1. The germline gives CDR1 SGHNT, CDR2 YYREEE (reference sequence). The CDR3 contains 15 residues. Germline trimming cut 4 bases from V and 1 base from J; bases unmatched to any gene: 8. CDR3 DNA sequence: TGTGCCAGCAGCGACAAACAGGGGCGTTCCTACGAGCAGTACTTC. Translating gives CASSDKQGRSYEQYF.